This TCR beta chain was recovered during a study of response to subunit inactivated influenza vaccine. Broader study findings: Researchers suggested that each seasonal influenza vaccination recruits few new T cells.

The sample holds one count of this clonotype. Its antigen is undetermined. The germline V gene has CDR1 SGHVS and CDR2 FNYEAQ. V dropped 4 bases and J dropped 4; count of bases not matched to a gene: 5. CDR3 length: 14 residues. TCRdb re-called the RT-PCR reads through MiXCR, storing one row per CDR3 protein. In the table there are about 700,000 distinct CDR3 sequences, 15% to 19% of which are singletons. The receptor's source is a man aged 45-60 years who received an inactivated influenza vaccine. The V gene is TRBV7-6, the J gene TRBJ2-7, with 9 bases identical to TRBD1. This sample comprised PBMCs from blood, obtained about 11 days after vaccination. This chain's CDR3 is CASSSGDREYEQYF. As DNA, the CDR3 is TGTGCCAGCAGCTCAGGGGACAGGGAATACGAGCAGTACTTC.